This T cell receptor (beta chain) was sequenced in a study of T cell responses to AZD1222 COVID-19 vaccine. General study points: Repertoires were obtained solely post-peak T cell response.

The V and J ends lost 0 bases and 6 bases respectively, with 16 bases between them. Germline V gene lookup returns CDR1 SGHTS and CDR2 YDEGEE. This CDR3 spans 15 amino acids. A word on this clone: Its antigen is not identified.

Sequencing used immunoSEQ multiplex PCR; TCRdb keeps in-frame clones, though not all of them. The data show approximately 210,000 clones, about 89% seen once. The genes are TRBV5-8 and TRBJ2-7; D might be TRBD2 (6 bases). This clonotype originated in an adult who received the AZD1222 COVID-19 vaccine. The source material was peripheral blood, sampled 28 days after the second AZD1222 dose. CDR3 region: CASSLASQGGIEQYF. As DNA, the CDR3 is TGTGCCAGCAGCTTGGCCAGTCAGGGAGGCATCGAGCAGTACTTC.